Sequencing of this T cell receptor (beta chain) was carried out in a study of blood T cell repertoires in COVID-19. Under the authors' procedure: Nucleated cell counts were estimated from reference gene primer amplification. Repertoires were generated with immunoSEQ multiplex PCR, while TCRdb's copy carries only in-frame clones and drops some. That table supplies the V and J calls and clone size; D and trimming were determined from the DNA. The table has just over 200,000 clones, about three quarters seen once. The V gene end was trimmed by 4 bases and the J gene end by 2 bases; junction bases not matched to a gene: 6. Germline values: CDR1 GTSNPN, CDR2 SVGIG (reference sequence). CDR3 length: 14 residues.

The source is a woman between 65 and 79 years old with acute or convalescent COVID-19. The specimen was peripheral blood. The chain carries TRBV30 and TRBJ2-5; 8 nucleotides match TRBD2. The CDR3 nucleotides read TGTGCCTGGACGAGTAGCGGGACTCAAGAGACCCAGTACTTC. It yields the protein CAWTSSGTQETQYF. The variable domain in full, with the rest retrieved from reference TRBV30 and TRBJ2-5, is SQTIHQWPATLVQPVGSPLSLECTVEGTSNPNLYWYRQAAGRGLQLLFYSVGIGQISSEVPQNLSASRPQDRQFILSSKKLLLSDSGFYLCAWTSSGTQETQYFGPGTRLLVL.